This TCR beta chain was retrieved from a study of cytomegalovirus exposure and HLA in healthy donors. Whole-study results and caveats: According to an earlier analysis, most TCR beta V segments yielded productive rearrangements about 90% or about 30% of the time. Analysis was carried out at a later point, and it linked a missense DCLRE1C variant to TCR beta V- and J-gene trimming.

The germline CDR1 and CDR2 sequences are SGHDN and FVKESK. The V and J ends lost 1 base and 3 bases respectively, with 12 bases between them. There are 15 residues in the CDR3. The PCR employed 60 Vbeta primers together with 13 Jbeta primers. TCRdb's table, derived via immunoSEQ multiplex PCR, lists solely in-frame clones and lacks some. The data contain roughly 170,000 clones, roughly 70% of them seen just once; the ten biggest clones take up around 1.5%. It was healthy bone marrow donors who served as donors. As regards this clone: Its antigen is not known.

This receptor was identified in a girl aged 10 to 17 in good health and CMV-seronegative. Sample: PBMCs. The rearrangement joins TRBV14 to TRBJ2-5; weak D call: TRBD2 (6 bases). This CDR3 reads CASSQVATREETQYF. The CDR3, as DNA: TGTGCCAGCAGCCAAGTTGCGACTAGAGAAGAGACCCAGTACTTC.